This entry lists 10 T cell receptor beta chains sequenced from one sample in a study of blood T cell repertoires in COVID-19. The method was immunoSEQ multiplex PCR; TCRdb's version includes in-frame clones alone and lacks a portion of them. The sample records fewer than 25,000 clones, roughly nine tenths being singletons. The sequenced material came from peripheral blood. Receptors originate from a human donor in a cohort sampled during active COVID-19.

This CDR3 reads CAWSVIYSHTSTDTQYF. The DNA of the CDR3 is TGTGCCTGGAGTGTAATTTACAGTCACACTAGCACAGATACGCAGTATTTT. The rearrangement links TRBV30 to TRBJ2-3; D is undetermined. Germline CDR1 and CDR2: GTSNPN and SVGIG (reference sequence). Trimming pared 0 bases from V and 0 bases from J, leaving 16 bases between. The CDR3 spans 17 residues.

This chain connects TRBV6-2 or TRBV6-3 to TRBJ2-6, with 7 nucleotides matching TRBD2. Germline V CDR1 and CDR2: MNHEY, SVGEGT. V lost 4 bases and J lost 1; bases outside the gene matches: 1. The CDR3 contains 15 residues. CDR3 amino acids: CASSWGGSGANVLTF. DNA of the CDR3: TGTGCCAGCAGTTGGGGGGGGTCTGGGGCCAACGTCCTGACTTTC.

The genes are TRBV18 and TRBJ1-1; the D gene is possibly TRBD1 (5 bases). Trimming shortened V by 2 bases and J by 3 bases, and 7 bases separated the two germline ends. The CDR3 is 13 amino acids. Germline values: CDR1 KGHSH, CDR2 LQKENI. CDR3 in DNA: TGTGCCAGCTCACCAGGGACTGACACTGAAGCTTTCTTT. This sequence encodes CASSPGTDTEAFF.

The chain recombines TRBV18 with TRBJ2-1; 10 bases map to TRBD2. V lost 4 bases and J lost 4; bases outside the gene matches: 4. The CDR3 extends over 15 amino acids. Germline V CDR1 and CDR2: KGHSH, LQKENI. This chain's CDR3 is CASSQTSGPYNEQFF. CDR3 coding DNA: TGTGCCAGCTCACAGACTAGCGGGCCGTACAATGAGCAGTTCTTC.

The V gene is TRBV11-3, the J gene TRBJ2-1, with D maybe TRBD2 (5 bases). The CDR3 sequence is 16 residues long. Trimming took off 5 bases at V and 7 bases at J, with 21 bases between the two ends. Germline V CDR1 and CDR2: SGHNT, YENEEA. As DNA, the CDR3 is TGTGCCAGCAGCCCTTCTCGGGCAGGAGGTAGAAATGAGCAGTTCTTC. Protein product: CASSPSRAGGRNEQFF.

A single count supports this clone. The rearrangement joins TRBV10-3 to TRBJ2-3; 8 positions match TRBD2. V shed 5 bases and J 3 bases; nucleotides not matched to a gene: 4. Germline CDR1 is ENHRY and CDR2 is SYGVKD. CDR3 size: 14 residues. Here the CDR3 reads CAISSGSVTDTQYF. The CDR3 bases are TGTGCCATCAGTAGCGGGAGCGTGACAGATACGCAGTATTTT.

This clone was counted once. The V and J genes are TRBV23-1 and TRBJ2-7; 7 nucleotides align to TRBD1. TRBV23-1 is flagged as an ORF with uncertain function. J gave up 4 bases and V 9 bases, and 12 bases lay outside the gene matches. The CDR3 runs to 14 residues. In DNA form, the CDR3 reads TGCGCCAGAATGGGTAGGGGGCGAGGGTACGAGCAGTACTTC. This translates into CARMGRGRGYEQYF.

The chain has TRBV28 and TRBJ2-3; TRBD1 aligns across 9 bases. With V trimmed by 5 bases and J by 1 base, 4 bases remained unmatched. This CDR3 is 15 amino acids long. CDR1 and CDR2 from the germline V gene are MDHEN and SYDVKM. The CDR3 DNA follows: TGTGCCAGCAGTCGCCGGACAGGGGGCACAGATACGCAGTATTTT. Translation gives CASSRRTGGTDTQYF.

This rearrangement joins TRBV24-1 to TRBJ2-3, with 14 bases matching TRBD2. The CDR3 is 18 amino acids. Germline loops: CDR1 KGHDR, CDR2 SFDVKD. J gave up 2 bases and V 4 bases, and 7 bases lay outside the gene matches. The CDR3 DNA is TGTGCCACCAGTGACAGCGGACTAGCGGGAGGATTCACAGATACGCAGTATTTT. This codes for CATSDSGLAGGFTDTQYF.

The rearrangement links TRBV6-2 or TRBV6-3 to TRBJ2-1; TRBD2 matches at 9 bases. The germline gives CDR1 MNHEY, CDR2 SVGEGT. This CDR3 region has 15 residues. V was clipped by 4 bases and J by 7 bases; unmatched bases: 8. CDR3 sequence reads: CASSLLAGGGNEQFF. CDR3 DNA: TGTGCCAGCAGTTTACTAGCGGGCGGGGGGAATGAGCAGTTCTTC.